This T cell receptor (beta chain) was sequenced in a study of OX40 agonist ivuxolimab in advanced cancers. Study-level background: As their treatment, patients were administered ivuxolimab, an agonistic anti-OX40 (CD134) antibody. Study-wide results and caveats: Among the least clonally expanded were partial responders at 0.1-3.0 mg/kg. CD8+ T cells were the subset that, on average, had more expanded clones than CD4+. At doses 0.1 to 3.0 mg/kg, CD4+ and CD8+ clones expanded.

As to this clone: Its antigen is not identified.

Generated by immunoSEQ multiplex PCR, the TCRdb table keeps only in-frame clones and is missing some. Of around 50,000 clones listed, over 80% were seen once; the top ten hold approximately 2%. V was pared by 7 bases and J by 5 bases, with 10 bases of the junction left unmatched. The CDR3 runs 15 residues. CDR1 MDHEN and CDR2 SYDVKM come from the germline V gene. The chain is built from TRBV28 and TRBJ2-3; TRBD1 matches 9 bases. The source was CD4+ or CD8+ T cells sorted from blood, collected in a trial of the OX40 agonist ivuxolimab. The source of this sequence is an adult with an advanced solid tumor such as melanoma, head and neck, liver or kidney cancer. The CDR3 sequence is CASTPPDRGRDTQYF. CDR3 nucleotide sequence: TGTGCCAGCACCCCCCCGGACAGGGGTAGAGATACGCAGTATTTT.